Shown below are 17 T cell receptor beta chains from a single sample sequenced in a study of CD8+CD57+ T cells in acquired aplastic anemia. Profiling of TCR beta VDJ combinations and CDR3 sequences used genomic DNA as template. From the reads, TCRdb called clonotypes with MiXCR, one entry per CDR3 protein. Of hundreds of thousands of distinct CDR3 sequences listed, around a third are singletons. In patients chosen for sequencing, flow cytometry had shown CD8+CD57+ cell expansion. Sequencing was performed on sorted CD4+, CD8+, or CD8+CD57+ T cells (not recorded which) from PBMCs. The receptors derive from a human donor with aplastic anemia.

This sequence joins TRBV11-2 and TRBJ1-6; tentative D call: TRBD1 (6 bases). Trimming cost V 5 bases and J 5 bases, with 19 bases left between them. The CDR3 is made up of 17 amino acids. The germline CDR1 and CDR2 sequences are SGHAT and FQNNGV. CDR3 sequence: CASSPTRGSNHNSPLHF. As DNA, the CDR3 is TGTGCCAGCAGCCCAACAAGGGGGAGTAACCATAATTCACCCCTCCACTTT.

The sample holds one count of this clonotype. With a much larger clone just one base away, this may be a read error. The V and J genes are TRBV29-1 and TRBJ2-1; 11 nucleotides agree with TRBD2. The CDR3 consists of 14 residues. Germline V lookup: CDR1 SQVTM, CDR2 ANQGSEA. After removal of 7 bases from V and 10 bases from J, the junction contained 12 bases not matched to a gene. The CDR3 reads CSATLAGGPKEQFF. The CDR3 DNA sequence: TGCAGCGCAACCCTAGCGGGGGGTCCCAAGGAGCAGTTCTTC.

On this clonotype itself: A single base separates this from a much larger clone, so it may be a read error. The chain is built from TRBV7-2 and TRBJ2-5, with D possibly being TRBD2 (6 bases). This CDR3 has 13 amino acids. The V and J ends lost 5 bases and 2 bases respectively, with 9 bases between them. The germline CDR1 and CDR2 sequences are SGHTA and FQGNSA. DNA for the CDR3: TGTGCCAGCAGCGCCGCGGGGCAAGAGACCCAGTACTTC. This translates into CASSAAGQETQYF. Full variable domain (remainder filled in from reference TRBV7-2 and TRBJ2-5): GAGVSQSPSNKVTEKGKDVELRCDPISGHTALYWYRQSLGQGLEFLIYFQGNSAPDKSGLPSDRFSAERTGGSVSTLTIQRTQQEDSAVYLCASSAAGQETQYFGPGTRLLVL.

V is TRBV27 and J is TRBJ1-5; D is uncertain. Germline loops: CDR1 MNHEY, CDR2 SMNVEV (reference sequence). The CDR3 covers 14 residues. The V and J ends lost 5 bases and 3 bases respectively, with 11 bases between them. This chain's CDR3 is CASSPFISNQPQHF. CDR3 DNA: TGTGCCAGCAGTCCTTTTATATCCAATCAGCCCCAGCATTTT.

This clonotype was observed a few times. This chain links TRBV6-4 with TRBJ2-3; D perhaps matches TRBD1 (6 bases). CDR3 length equals 14 residues. From germline, CDR1 is MRHNA and CDR2 SNTAGT. V lost 6 bases to trimming and J lost 4 bases, with 14 bases between them. The CDR3 nucleotides read TGTGCCAGCAGACCAGACAGGACTTCAGATACGCAGTATTTT. It is translated as CASRPDRTSDTQYF.

This clonotype was counted a single time. A much larger clonotype is one base distant, so this may be a read error. The chain is built from TRBV7-8 and TRBJ1-2; 7 bases fit TRBD1. The CDR3 runs to 14 residues. Germline CDR1 is SGHVS and CDR2 is FQNEAQ. J was trimmed by 4 bases and V by 5 bases; bases with no gene match: 7. This CDR3 reads CASSLNHRGYGYTF. In DNA form, the CDR3 reads TGTGCCAGCAGCCTGAACCACAGGGGCTATGGCTACACCTTC.

The chain employs TRBV9 and TRBJ2-7, with 10 bases fitting TRBD2. Germline V CDR1 and CDR2: SGDLS, YYNGEE. The V segment lost 0 bases and the J segment 5 bases; nucleotides outside the gene matches: 11. The CDR3 is 17 amino acids. As DNA, the CDR3 is TGTGCCAGCAGCGTAGGGGCTAGCGGGAGCGGGAACCACGAGCAGTACTTC. The encoded protein is CASSVGASGSGNHEQYF.

This clonotype occurred many times. This chain uses TRBV2 with TRBJ2-7, with D maybe TRBD1 (5 bases). The CDR3 has 11 amino acids. Per the germline V gene, CDR1 is SNHLY and CDR2 is FYNNEI. Trimming took 6 bases from V and 4 from J, leaving 7 bases between them. The CDR3 DNA reads TGTGCCAGCAGACAGGAGTACGAGCAGTACTTC. Its protein is CASRQEYEQYF.

In this sample, this clonotype turned up a few times. The chain recombines TRBV7-2 with TRBJ1-3; D not resolved. Germline V CDR1 and CDR2: SGHTA, FQGNSA. Trimming cost V 1 base and J 0 bases, with 10 bases left between them. The CDR3 is 16 residues long. CDR3 region: CASSLDRVGSGNTIYF. The CDR3 DNA sequence: TGTGCCAGCAGCTTAGACAGAGTAGGCTCTGGAAACACCATATATTTT.

This clonotype has at least ten counts. The rearrangement links TRBV10-3 to TRBJ2-5; D is unresolved. This CDR3 spans 12 amino acids. Germline CDR1 and CDR2: ENHRY and SYGVKD. Trimming removed 0 bases at V and 4 bases at J, with 3 bases between. This chain's CDR3 is CAISESLETQYF. The CDR3 DNA sequence: TGTGCCATCAGTGAGTCATTAGAGACCCAGTACTTC.

This clonotype was found a few times. The chain employs TRBV20-1 and TRBJ2-7; 14 bases fit TRBD2. The ends lost 6 bases at V and 6 bases at J; junction bases unmatched: 7. Germline-derived CDR1 and CDR2 are DFQATT and SNEGSKA (reference sequence). There are 14 residues in the CDR3. In DNA form, the CDR3 reads TGCAGTGCAGAAAGACTAGCGGGAGGGCGCGAGCAGTACTTC. This encodes CSAERLAGGREQYF.

This clonotype has ten or more counts. The chain uses TRBV5-1 and TRBJ2-5, with 11 bases that match TRBD2. CDR1 SGHRS and CDR2 YFSETQ come from the germline V gene. The CDR3 is 15 residues long. The trim removed 4 bases at V and 2 bases at J, leaving 4 bases unmatched. The chain's CDR3 is CASSPGLAEQETQYF. The CDR3 region has the DNA TGCGCCAGCAGCCCGGGACTAGCGGAGCAAGAGACCCAGTACTTC. Variable domain in full (rest from reference TRBV5-1 and TRBJ2-5): KAGVTQTPRYLIKTRGQQVTLSCSPISGHRSVSWYQQTPGQGLQFLFEYFSETQRNKGNFPGRFSGRQFSNSRSEMNVSTLELGDSALYLCASSPGLAEQETQYFGPGTRLLVL.

This clonotype has more than one count but fewer than ten. The chain couples TRBV30 to TRBJ2-3; no firm D call. CDR3 length: 15 amino acids. The V end lost 0 bases, the J end lost 8 bases, and 18 bases lay between the germline ends. Germline values: CDR1 GTSNPN, CDR2 SVGIG (reference sequence). The CDR3 DNA reads TGTGCCTGGAGTGTACCGGCGACCAGACTTGCTACGCAGTATTTT. Its protein is CAWSVPATRLATQYF.

This clonotype was seen many times. The V call is TRBV6-1, the J call TRBJ2-7; the match to TRBD1 covers 8 bases. Looked up from germline, CDR1 is MNHNS and CDR2 is SASEGT. The V and J ends lost 6 bases and 5 bases, in that order; junction bases with no gene match: 12. The CDR3 has 15 residues. The CDR3 DNA is TGTGCCAGCAGACAACCGGGACAGGTGGGGCACGAGCAGTACTTC. Amino acid sequence: CASRQPGQVGHEQYF.

A word on this clonotype: A read error is possible here, since a much larger clone lies one base away. The genes are TRBV20-1 and TRBJ2-3; 7 positions agree with TRBD2. The CDR3 has 13 residues. The germline CDR1 and CDR2 sequences are DFQATT and SNEGSKA (reference sequence). The CDR3 here is CGAKLAWSDTQYF. The CDR3 DNA reads as TGCGGTGCGAAACTAGCGTGGTCAGATACGCAGTATTTT.

As concerns this clonotype: A single base separates this from a much larger clone, so it may be a read error. The genes are TRBV20-1 and TRBJ1-5; no clear D gene. From germline, CDR1 is DFQATT and CDR2 SNEGSKA (reference sequence). The CDR3 consists of 15 residues. CDR3: CSASELRNSNRPQHF. CDR3 DNA sequence: TGCAGTGCTAGTGAGTTGAGGAATAGCAATCGGCCCCAGCATTTT.

The V gene is TRBV11-2, the J gene TRBJ1-3, with D possibly TRBD1 on 6 matching bases. Germline V CDR1 and CDR2: SGHAT, FQNNGV. The CDR3 has 16 residues. Trimming took 4 bases from V and 0 from J, leaving 13 bases between them. Here the CDR3 DNA reads TGTGCCAGCAGCTATAGAGACAGGAGCTCTGGAAACACCATATATTTT. Its protein product is CASSYRDRSSGNTIYF.